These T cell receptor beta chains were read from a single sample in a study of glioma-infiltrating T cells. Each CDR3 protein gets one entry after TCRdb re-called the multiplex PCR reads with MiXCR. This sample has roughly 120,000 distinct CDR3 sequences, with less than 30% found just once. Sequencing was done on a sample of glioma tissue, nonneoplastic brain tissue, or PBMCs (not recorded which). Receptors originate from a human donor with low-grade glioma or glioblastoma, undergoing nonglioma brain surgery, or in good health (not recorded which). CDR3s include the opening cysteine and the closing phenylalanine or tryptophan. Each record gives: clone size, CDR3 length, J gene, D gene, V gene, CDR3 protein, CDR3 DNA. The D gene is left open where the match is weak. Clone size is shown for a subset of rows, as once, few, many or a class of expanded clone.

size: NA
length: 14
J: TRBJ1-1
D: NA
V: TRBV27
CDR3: CASSLRVQVTEAFF
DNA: TGTGCCAGCAGTTTACGGGTTCAGGTCACTGAAGCTTTCTTT

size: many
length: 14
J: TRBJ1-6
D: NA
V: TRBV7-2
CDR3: CASSPRRGNSPLHF
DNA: TGTGCCAGCAGCCCTCGGAGAGGGAATTCACCCCTCCACTTT

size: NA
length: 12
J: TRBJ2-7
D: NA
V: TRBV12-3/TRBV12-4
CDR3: CASSFSRYEQYF
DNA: TGTGCCAGCAGTTTTAGCCGGTACGAGCAGTACTTC

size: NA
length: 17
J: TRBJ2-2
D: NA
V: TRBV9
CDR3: CASGAQLTGANTGELFF
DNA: TGTGCCAGCGGCGCCCAGCTAACGGGGGCGAACACCGGGGAGCTGTTTTTT

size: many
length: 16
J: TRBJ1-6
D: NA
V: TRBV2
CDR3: CASSETWSSYNSPLHF
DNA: TGTGCCAGCAGTGAAACCTGGAGCTCCTATAATTCACCCCTCCACTTT

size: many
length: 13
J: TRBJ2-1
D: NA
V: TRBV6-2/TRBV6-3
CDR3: CASSSSARNEQFF
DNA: TGTGCCAGCAGTAGCTCGGCTCGAAATGAGCAGTTCTTC

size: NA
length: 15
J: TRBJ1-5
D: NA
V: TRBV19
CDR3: CASSPGRGGNQPKHF
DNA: TGTGCCAGTAGTCCCGGACGAGGCGGTAATCAGCCCAAGCATTTT

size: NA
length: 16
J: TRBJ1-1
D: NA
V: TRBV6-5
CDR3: CASSYPKRKADTEAFF
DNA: TGTGCCAGCAGTTACCCAAAACGGAAGGCGGACACTGAAGCTTTCTTT

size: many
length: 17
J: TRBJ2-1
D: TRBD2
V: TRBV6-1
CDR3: CASSPGWVAGVYNEQFF
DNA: TGTGCCAGCAGCCCCGGCTGGGTAGCGGGGGTGTACAATGAGCAGTTCTTC

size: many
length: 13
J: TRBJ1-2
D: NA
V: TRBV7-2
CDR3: CASSKLGAAGYTF
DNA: TGTGCCAGCAGCAAACTGGGGGCGGCGGGCTACACCTTC

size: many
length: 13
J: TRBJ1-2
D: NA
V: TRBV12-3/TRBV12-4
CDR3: CASSEDRFYGYTF
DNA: TGTGCCAGCAGTGAGGACAGATTCTATGGCTACACCTTC

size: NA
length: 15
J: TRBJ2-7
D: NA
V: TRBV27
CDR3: CASSPSGLPYNEQYF
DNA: TGTGCCAGCAGCCCAAGCGGTCTACCCTACAACGAGCAGTACTTC

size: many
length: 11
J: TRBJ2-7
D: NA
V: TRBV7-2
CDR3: CASSLGRAQYF
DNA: TGTGCCAGCAGCTTAGGACGGGCGCAGTACTTC

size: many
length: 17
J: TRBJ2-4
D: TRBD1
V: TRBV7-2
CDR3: CASSRTRPGQGLNIQYF
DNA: TGTGCCAGCAGCCGAACTCGTCCGGGACAGGGGTTGAACATTCAGTACTTC

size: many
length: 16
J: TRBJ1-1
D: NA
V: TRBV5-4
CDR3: CASSLDSRAPNTEAFF
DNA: TGTGCCAGCAGCTTGGATAGTCGGGCGCCTAACACTGAAGCTTTCTTT

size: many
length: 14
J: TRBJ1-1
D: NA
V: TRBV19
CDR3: CASSPWDWGTEAFF
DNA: TGTGCCAGTAGCCCCTGGGACTGGGGGACTGAAGCTTTCTTT

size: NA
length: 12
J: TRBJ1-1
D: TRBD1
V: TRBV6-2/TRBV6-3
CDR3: CAGRGENTEAFF
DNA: TGTGCCGGCAGGGGGGAGAATACTGAAGCTTTCTTT

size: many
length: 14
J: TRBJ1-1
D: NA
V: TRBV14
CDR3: CASSQDPGHLGAFF
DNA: TGTGCCAGCAGCCAAGATCCGGGACATCTGGGGGCTTTCTTT

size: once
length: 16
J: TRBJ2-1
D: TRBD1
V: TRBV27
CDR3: CATRRSAGGQFNEQFF
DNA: TGTGCCACACGTCGGAGTGCAGGGGGCCAGTTTAATGAGCAGTTCTTC

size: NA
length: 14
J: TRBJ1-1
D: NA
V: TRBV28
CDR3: CASSPVSMNTKAFF
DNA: TGTGCCAGCAGCCCCGTCAGTATGAACACTAAAGCTTTCTTT

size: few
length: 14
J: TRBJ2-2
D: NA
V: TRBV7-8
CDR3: CASSLTGLTGELFF
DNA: TGTGCCAGCAGCTTAACCGGGCTCACCGGGGAGCTGTTTTTT

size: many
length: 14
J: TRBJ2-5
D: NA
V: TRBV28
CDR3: CAGGEASIGETQYF
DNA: TGTGCCGGCGGGGAAGCGAGCATAGGAGAGACCCAGTACTTC

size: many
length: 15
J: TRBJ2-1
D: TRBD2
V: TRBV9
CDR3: CASSVALAGYNEQFF
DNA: TGTGCCAGCAGCGTAGCACTAGCGGGGTACAATGAGCAGTTCTTC

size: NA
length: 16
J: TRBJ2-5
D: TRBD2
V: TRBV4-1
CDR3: CASSQDRDSGAEAQYF
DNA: TGCGCCAGCAGCCAAGATCGGGATAGCGGGGCAGAGGCCCAGTACTTC

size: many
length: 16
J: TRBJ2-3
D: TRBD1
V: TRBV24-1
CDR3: CATSDSTGFSTDTQYF
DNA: TGTGCCACCAGTGACTCGACAGGGTTTAGCACAGATACGCAGTATTTT

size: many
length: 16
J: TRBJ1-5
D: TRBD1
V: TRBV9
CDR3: CASSVGQGGGNQPQHF
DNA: TGTGCCAGCAGCGTAGGACAGGGAGGTGGTAATCAGCCCCAGCATTTT

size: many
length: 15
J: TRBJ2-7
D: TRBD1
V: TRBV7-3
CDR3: CASSLTPGQGIVQYF
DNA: TGTGCCAGCAGCTTAACGCCGGGACAGGGAATCGTGCAGTACTTC

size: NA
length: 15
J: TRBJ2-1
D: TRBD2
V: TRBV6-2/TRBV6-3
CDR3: CASSFLGGSENGHFF
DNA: TGTGCCAGCAGTTTCTTAGGCGGGAGTGAAAATGGGCATTTCTTC

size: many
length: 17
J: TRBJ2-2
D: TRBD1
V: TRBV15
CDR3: CATSRSSGGTEAGELFF
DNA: TGTGCCACCAGCAGATCGTCAGGTGGGACAGAGGCCGGGGAGCTGTTTTTT

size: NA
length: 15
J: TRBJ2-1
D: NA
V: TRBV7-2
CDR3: CASTPPRAPRNEQFF
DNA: TGTGCCAGCACCCCACCCCGGGCCCCTCGCAATGAGCAGTTCTTC

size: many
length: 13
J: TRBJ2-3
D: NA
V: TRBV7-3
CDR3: CASSVSEADTQYF
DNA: TGTGCCAGCAGCGTGAGCGAGGCAGATACGCAGTATTTT

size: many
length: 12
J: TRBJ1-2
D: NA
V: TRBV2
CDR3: CASREEYYGYTF
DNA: TGTGCCAGCAGGGAAGAGTACTATGGCTACACCTTC

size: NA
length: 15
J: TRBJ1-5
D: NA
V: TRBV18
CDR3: CASSVDRDGNQHQHF
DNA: TGTGCCAGCTCAGTTGACAGAGATGGCAATCAGCACCAGCATTTT

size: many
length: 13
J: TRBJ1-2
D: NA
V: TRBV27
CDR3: CASSLVGALGYTF
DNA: TGTGCCAGCAGTTTAGTGGGGGCGCTTGGCTACACCTTC

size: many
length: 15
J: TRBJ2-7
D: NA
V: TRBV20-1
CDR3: CSATVLKRGVYEQYF
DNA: TGCAGTGCTACTGTCCTGAAGCGAGGGGTCTACGAGCAGTACTTC

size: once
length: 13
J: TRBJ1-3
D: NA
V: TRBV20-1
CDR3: CSASGVNGNTIYF
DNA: TGCAGTGCTAGTGGGGTGAACGGAAACACCATATACTTT

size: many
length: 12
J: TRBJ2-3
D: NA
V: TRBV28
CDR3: CASRLATGTQYF
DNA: TGTGCCAGCAGGCTAGCCACCGGTACGCAGTATTTT